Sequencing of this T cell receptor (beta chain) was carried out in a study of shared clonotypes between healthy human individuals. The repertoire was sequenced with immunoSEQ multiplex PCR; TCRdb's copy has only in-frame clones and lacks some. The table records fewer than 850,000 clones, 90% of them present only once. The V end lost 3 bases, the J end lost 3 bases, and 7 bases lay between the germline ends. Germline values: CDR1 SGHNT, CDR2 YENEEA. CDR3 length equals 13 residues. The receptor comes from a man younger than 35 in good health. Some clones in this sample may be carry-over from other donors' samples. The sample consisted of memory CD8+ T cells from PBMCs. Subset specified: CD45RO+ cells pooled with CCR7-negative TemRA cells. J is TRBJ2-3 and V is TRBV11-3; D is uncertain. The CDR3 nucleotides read TGTGCCAGCAGCTTTGCCCCGACAGATACGCAGTATTTT. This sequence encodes CASSFAPTDTQYF.